Listed here are 24 T cell receptor beta chains from one sample, sequenced in a study of beta chain features in type 1 diabetes. Investigators reverse transcribed all isolated RNA, so they sequenced expressed TCRB transcripts. The repertoire was sequenced with immunoSEQ multiplex PCR; TCRdb's copy has only in-frame clones and lacks some. The sample consists of around 340,000 clones, 8% of them appearing once. Specimen: central memory CD4+ T cells from blood. These receptors were obtained from a woman under 30 in good health.

V and J are TRBV6-5 and TRBJ1-1; the D gene is possibly TRBD1 (5 bases). The germline CDR1 and CDR2 sequences are MNHEY and SVGAGI. The V end lost 0 bases, the J end lost 1 base, and 6 bases lay between the germline ends. The CDR3 consists of 14 residues. CDR3 nucleotide sequence: TGTGCCAGCAGTTACTCGACAGAGAACACTGAAGCTTTCTTT. Protein: CASSYSTENTEAFF.

This clone has a handful of counts. This chain connects TRBV5-1 to TRBJ2-1, with D possibly TRBD2 on 7 matching bases. Trimming pared 0 bases from V and 1 base from J, leaving 11 bases between. The CDR3 contains 16 residues. From germline, CDR1 is SGHRS and CDR2 YFSETQ. CDR3 protein: CASSLVRGPSYNEQFF. The CDR3 nucleotides are TGCGCCAGCAGCTTGGTGCGGGGGCCATCCTACAATGAGCAGTTCTTC. Looking up the rest from reference TRBV5-1 and TRBJ2-1 gives the full variable domain: KAGVTQTPRYLIKTRGQQVTLSCSPISGHRSVSWYQQTPGQGLQFLFEYFSETQRNKGNFPGRFSGRQFSNSRSEMNVSTLELGDSALYLCASSLVRGPSYNEQFFGPGTRLTVL.

The V gene is TRBV5-1, the J gene TRBJ2-7, with a possible D match to TRBD1 (5 bases). The V gene's germline CDR1 is SGHRS and CDR2 YFSETQ. Trimming cost V 4 bases and J 2 bases, with 13 bases left between them. CDR3 length: 14 amino acids. This CDR3 reads CASSRAGPTYEQYF. The CDR3 nucleotides are TGCGCCAGCAGCCGGGCAGGGCCAACCTACGAGCAGTACTTC.

A few counts support this clone. This chain uses TRBV6-5 with TRBJ2-5; D is ambiguous. V was shortened by 6 bases and J by 1 base, with 9 bases between the two germline ends. Looked up from germline, CDR1 is MNHEY and CDR2 is SVGAGI. The CDR3 covers 13 residues. The CDR3 loop is CASRLVGQETQYF. Written as DNA, the CDR3 is TGTGCCAGCAGGCTGGTTGGCCAAGAGACCCAGTACTTC.

This clone was seen at least ten times. The rearrangement uses TRBV7-9 and TRBJ2-5; TRBD1 agrees at 7 bases. From germline, CDR1 is SEHNR and CDR2 FQNEAQ (reference sequence). The V segment lost 7 bases and the J segment 2 bases; nucleotides outside the gene matches: 4. The CDR3 has 13 residues. The CDR3 bases are TGTGCCAGCAACGACAGGGAACAAGAGACCCAGTACTTC. Amino acids: CASNDREQETQYF.

The sample holds a few counts of this clone. The chain carries TRBV27 and TRBJ1-5; D remains ambiguous. Trimming took 2 bases from V and 7 from J, leaving 9 bases between them. CDR1 MNHEY and CDR2 SMNVEV come from the germline V gene (reference sequence). The CDR3 length is 13 residues. CDR3 nucleotides: TGTGCCAGCAGTTTACAGAGGGAACAGCCCCAGCATTTT. Translation gives CASSLQREQPQHF.

The table lists this clone with many counts. This rearrangement joins TRBV10-2 to TRBJ2-1, with D tentatively TRBD2 (6 bases). The CDR3 extends over 15 amino acids. Trimming shortened V by 5 bases and J by 4 bases, and 15 bases separated the two germline ends. CDR1 WSHSY and CDR2 SAAADI come from the germline V gene. Here the CDR3 DNA reads TGCGCCAGCAGTTTGGGACCGGGGGTTTACAATGAGCAGTTCTTC. Translating it yields CASSLGPGVYNEQFF.

This clone was detected a few times. CDR3 amino acids: CASSQRTGTGEKLFF. The DNA of the CDR3 is TGCGCCAGCAGCCAACGGACAGGGACTGGTGAAAAACTGTTTTTT. The chain is built from TRBV4-1 and TRBJ1-4; 8 bases line up with TRBD1. Germline trimming cut 2 bases from V and 7 bases from J; bases unmatched to any gene: 6. Germline loops: CDR1 MGHRA, CDR2 YSYEKL. The CDR3 extends over 15 amino acids.

The V and J genes are TRBV4-1 and TRBJ1-3, with D hard to call. The V gene's germline CDR1 is MGHRA and CDR2 YSYEKL. The length of the CDR3 is 15 residues. Trimming removed 3 bases at V and 0 bases at J, with 9 bases between. DNA of the CDR3: TGCGCCAGCAGCCAGGTATTGGGCTCTGGAAACACCATATATTTT. Its translation is CASSQVLGSGNTIYF.

This clone was counted ten times or more. The gene calls are TRBV4-2 and TRBJ2-4; the match to TRBD1 covers 7 bases. The CDR3 runs 17 residues. CDR1 and CDR2 from the germline V gene are LGHNA and YNFKEQ. The junction had 5 bases not matched to a gene; V was cut back by 0 bases and J by 0 bases. The CDR3 sequence is CASSQEGTVKAKNIQYF. CDR3 nucleotides: TGTGCCAGCAGCCAAGAAGGGACAGTCAAAGCCAAAAACATTCAGTACTTC.

V usage is TRBV19 and J usage is TRBJ2-7; 9 bases align to TRBD2. V trimming: 10 bases; J trimming: 2 bases; junction bases outside the gene matches: 21. This CDR3 is 18 amino acids long. Germline loops: CDR1 LNHDA, CDR2 SQIVND (reference sequence). The chain's CDR3 is CATYPLGLADDTTYEQYF. The CDR3 nucleotides are TGTGCCACCTATCCATTGGGACTAGCAGACGATACCACCTACGAGCAGTACTTC.

J is TRBJ1-2 and V is TRBV6-5; 8 bases are a match to TRBD1. Germline V gene lookup returns CDR1 MNHEY and CDR2 SVGAGI. V lost 3 bases and J lost 0; bases outside the gene matches: 6. CDR3 length: 16 amino acids. The CDR3 here is CASSYRRTGPNYGYTF. CDR3 in DNA: TGTGCCAGCAGTTATAGGCGGACAGGGCCTAACTATGGCTACACCTTC.

The rearrangement joins TRBV19 to TRBJ2-1; 8 bases line up with TRBD1. Trimming at V came to 3 bases and at J to 6 bases, leaving 7 bases not matched to a gene. The CDR3 is 15 residues long. Germline CDR1 reads LNHDA; CDR2 reads SQIVND (reference sequence). The CDR3 loop reads CASSIGTGRRNEQFF. CDR3 in DNA: TGTGCCAGTAGTATCGGGACAGGTAGGCGCAATGAGCAGTTCTTC.

The chain has TRBV7-2 and TRBJ2-5; 10 nucleotides match TRBD2. The CDR3 length is 15 residues. Germline V gives CDR1 SGHTA, CDR2 FQGNSA. Trimming removed 5 bases from V and 4 bases from J; junction bases left unmatched: 7. CDR3 bases: TGTGCCAGCAGCCCAAGTAGCGGGAGGAGAGAGACCCAGTACTTC. Its translation: CASSPSSGRRETQYF.

A few counts support this clone. J is TRBJ1-1 and V is TRBV2; TRBD1 agrees at 7 bases. This CDR3 has 15 residues. V lost 6 bases to trimming and J lost 8 bases; unmatched junction nucleotides: 15. The germline gives CDR1 SNHLY, CDR2 FYNNEI. Here the CDR3 reads CASSSAARGKSEAFF. The CDR3 DNA follows: TGTGCCAGCAGCTCCGCAGCCAGGGGGAAATCCGAAGCTTTCTTT. The full variable domain, rest sourced from reference TRBV2 and TRBJ1-1, is EPEVTQTPSHQVTQMGQEVILRCVPISNHLYFYWYRQILGQKVEFLVSFYNNEISEKSEIFDDQFSVERPDGSNFTLKIRSTKLEDSAMYFCASSSAARGKSEAFFGQGTRLTVV.

A remark on this clone: The identical CDR3 is also encoded by other nucleotide sequences in the sample. The chain links TRBV27 to TRBJ1-5; 7 bases agree with TRBD1. The germline CDR1 and CDR2 sequences are MNHEY and SMNVEV (reference sequence). J lost 7 bases, V lost 4 bases, and 4 bases had no gene match. This CDR3 spans 13 amino acids. The CDR3 here is CASSYNRGQPQHF. The CDR3 DNA reads TGTGCCAGCAGTTATAACAGGGGACAGCCCCAGCATTTT.

There are a few counts of this clone. The chain has TRBV2 and TRBJ1-4, with TRBD1 matching over 7 bases. CDR1 is SNHLY and CDR2 is FYNNEI in the germline V gene. This CDR3 region has 15 residues. V shed 6 bases, J shed 5 bases, and the junction held 9 bases outside the gene matches. The CDR3 is CASSARQGWNEKLFF. Written as DNA, the CDR3 is TGTGCCAGCAGCGCAAGACAGGGCTGGAATGAAAAACTGTTTTTT. The whole variable domain, remainder taken from reference TRBV2 and TRBJ1-4, is EPEVTQTPSHQVTQMGQEVILRCVPISNHLYFYWYRQILGQKVEFLVSFYNNEISEKSEIFDDQFSVERPDGSNFTLKIRSTKLEDSAMYFCASSARQGWNEKLFFGSGTQLSVL.

This chain links TRBV29-1 with TRBJ2-3; 10 bases are a match to TRBD2. Germline V gene lookup returns CDR1 SQVTM and CDR2 ANQGSEA. J lost 5 bases, V lost 4 bases, and 3 bases had no gene match. The length of the CDR3 is 13 residues. The CDR3 DNA is TGCAGCGTTGTAGCGGGAGGCCAAGATACGCAGTATTTT. This translates into CSVVAGGQDTQYF.

This clone was counted ten times or more. The chain links TRBV5-1 to TRBJ2-7; D is uncertain. The ends were cut back, 5 bases at V and 3 bases at J, with 12 bases in the middle. CDR3 length: 13 residues. Germline CDR1 is SGHRS and CDR2 is YFSETQ. The CDR3 bases are TGCGCCAGCAGAGTGGGGTCTTTCTACGAGCAGTACTTC. This sequence encodes CASRVGSFYEQYF.

The gene calls are TRBV19 and TRBJ1-2, with TRBD1 matching over 8 bases. Germline V lookup: CDR1 LNHDA, CDR2 SQIVND (reference sequence). The CDR3 has 17 residues. The J segment lost 7 bases and the V segment lost 3 bases, leaving 16 bases of the junction unmatched. The CDR3 here is CASSILTGQGPLRGYTF. DNA of the CDR3: TGTGCCAGTAGTATCTTGACTGGACAGGGCCCCCTCCGTGGCTACACCTTC.

The chain recombines TRBV6-6 with TRBJ2-5; TRBD2 agrees at 15 bases. Germline V gene data show CDR1 as MNHNY and CDR2 as SVGAGI (reference sequence). With V trimmed by 5 bases and J by 5 bases, 6 bases remained unmatched. This CDR3 is built from 16 residues. The CDR3 reads CASSIGLAGGVETQYF. In nucleotides, the CDR3 is TGTGCCAGCAGTATCGGACTAGCGGGAGGGGTCGAGACCCAGTACTTC.

V gene TRBV11-2 combines with J gene TRBJ2-1; D not resolved. V lost 1 base and J 4 bases, leaving 11 bases between the germline ends. CDR3 size: 15 residues. Looked up from germline, CDR1 is SGHAT and CDR2 is FQNNGV. CDR3 coding DNA: TGTGCCAGCAGCTTAGCCGGGTCAGGATACAATGAGCAGTTCTTC. Translation gives CASSLAGSGYNEQFF.

This clone was seen ten or more times. This chain links TRBV7-9 with TRBJ1-1; unclear D gene. Germline V lookup: CDR1 SEHNR, CDR2 FQNEAQ (reference sequence). V dropped 1 base and J dropped 4 bases, with 4 bases sitting between them. The CDR3 consists of 12 residues. CDR3 DNA sequence: TGTGCCAGCAGCTTAGACCTCACTGAAGCTTTCTTT. Residues: CASSLDLTEAFF.

This clone was picked up many times. This specimen includes other DNA sequences encoding the same CDR3. V is TRBV7-2 and J is TRBJ2-1; D is uncertain. The germline V and J ends were trimmed by 5 bases and 7 bases, with 6 bases remaining between them. The CDR3 loop spans 11 amino acids. Germline values: CDR1 SGHTA, CDR2 FQGNSA. CDR3 DNA sequence: TGTGCCAGCAGCCCAATGAATGAGCAGTTCTTC. Translating it yields CASSPMNEQFF.